This T cell receptor (beta chain) was recorded in a study of human T cells and chemical hapten exposure. Study at large: Subjects had 2% DPC placed on roughly 2 cm by roughly 2 cm of upper inner arm skin for sensitization. Patch tests put 0.01% DPC on the upper back, and the results were checked at 6 days.

The study's findings and limits: TCRs whose frequency exceeded 1 in 1000 remained the same following DPC sensitization.

Each CDR3 protein is one row after TCRdb ran MiXCR on the RACE reads. Here the sample spans around 360,000 distinct CDR3 sequences, over 6% being singletons. At least ten counts were recorded for this clonotype. The antigen is unknown. The time point is: patch test 2, 6 weeks after DPC sensitization. Specified treatment: therapeutic diphenylcyclopropenone sensitization with weekly scalp DPC. The CDR3 sequence is 15 residues long. V dropped 2 bases and J dropped 4 bases, with 13 bases sitting between them. Germline V gives CDR1 LGHDT, CDR2 YNNKEL (reference sequence). The TCR was taken from a woman younger than 30 with alopecia areata. Some clones in this sample may be carry-over from other donors' samples. The specimen comprised whole blood, sampled in connection with sensitization to the hapten diphenylcyclopropenone (DPC). J is TRBJ2-3 and V is TRBV3-1; maybe TRBD1 (6 bases). In nucleotides, the CDR3 is TGTGCCAGCAGCCAACTCGGGCAGGGGCCAGATACGCAGTATTTT. This sequence encodes CASSQLGQGPDTQYF.